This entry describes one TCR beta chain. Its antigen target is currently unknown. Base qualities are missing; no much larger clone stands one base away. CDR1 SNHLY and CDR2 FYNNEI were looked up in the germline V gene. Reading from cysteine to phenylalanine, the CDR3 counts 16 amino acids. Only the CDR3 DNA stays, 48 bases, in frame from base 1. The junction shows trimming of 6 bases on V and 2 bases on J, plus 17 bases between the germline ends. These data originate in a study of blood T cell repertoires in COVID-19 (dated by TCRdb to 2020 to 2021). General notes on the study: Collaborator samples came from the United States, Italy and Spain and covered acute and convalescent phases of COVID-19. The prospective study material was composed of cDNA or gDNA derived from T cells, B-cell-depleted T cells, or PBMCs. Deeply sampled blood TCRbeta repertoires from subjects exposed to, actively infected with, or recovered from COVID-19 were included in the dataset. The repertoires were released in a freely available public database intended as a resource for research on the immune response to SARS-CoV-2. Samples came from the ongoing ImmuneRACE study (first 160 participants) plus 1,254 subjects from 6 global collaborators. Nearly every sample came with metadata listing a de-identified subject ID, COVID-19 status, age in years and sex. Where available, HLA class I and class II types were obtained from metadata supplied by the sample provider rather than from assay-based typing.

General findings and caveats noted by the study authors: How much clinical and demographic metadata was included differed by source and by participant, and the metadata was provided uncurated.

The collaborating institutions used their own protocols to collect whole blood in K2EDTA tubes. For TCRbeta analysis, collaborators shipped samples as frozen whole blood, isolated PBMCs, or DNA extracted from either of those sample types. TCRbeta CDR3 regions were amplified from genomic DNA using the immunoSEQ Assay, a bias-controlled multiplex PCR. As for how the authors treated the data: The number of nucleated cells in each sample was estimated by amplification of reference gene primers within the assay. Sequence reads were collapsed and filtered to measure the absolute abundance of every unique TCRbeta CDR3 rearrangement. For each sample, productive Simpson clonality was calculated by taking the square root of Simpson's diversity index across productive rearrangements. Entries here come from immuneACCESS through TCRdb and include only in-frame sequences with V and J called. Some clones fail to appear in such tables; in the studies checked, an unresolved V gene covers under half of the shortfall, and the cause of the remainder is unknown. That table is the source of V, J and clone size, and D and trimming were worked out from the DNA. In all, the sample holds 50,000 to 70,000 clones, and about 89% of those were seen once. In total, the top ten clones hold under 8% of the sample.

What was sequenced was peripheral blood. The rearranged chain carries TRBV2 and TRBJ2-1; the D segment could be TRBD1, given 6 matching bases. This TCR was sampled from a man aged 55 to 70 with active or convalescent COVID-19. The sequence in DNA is TGTGCCAGCAGCGCCCAAACAGGGTTGGCCTACAATGAGCAGTTCTTC. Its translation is CASSAQTGLAYNEQFF.